The following is a T cell receptor beta chain sequence with its context. Its matching antigen is unknown. Generated by immunoSEQ multiplex PCR, the TCRdb table keeps only in-frame clones and is missing some. The sample has about 94,000 clones, about 90% seen once. This sample stems from a study of T cell responses to AZD1222 COVID-19 vaccine. For the study at large: Second-dose intervals near 4 or 12 weeks were combined. Study-level points and caveats: In a largely white British group with more females than males, clonal diversity was possibly underestimated. Receipt of two AZD1222 doses was followed by a rise in Spike-specific TCR breadth and depth. Reportedly, close to half of spike-specific TCRs are directed against unmutated variant regions.

V dropped 6 bases and J dropped 2; count of bases not matched to a gene: 4. The length of the CDR3 is 15 residues. Germline assignment: CDR1 SEHNR and CDR2 FQNEAQ (reference sequence). The receptor comes from an adult in good health. Sequencing used peripheral blood, obtained on day 0 of AZD1222 vaccination. The J gene is TRBJ1-3, the V gene TRBV7-9; 10 nucleotides agree with TRBD1. This CDR3 reads CASSMTGGAGNTIYF. DNA of the CDR3: TGTGCCAGCAGTATGACAGGGGGCGCTGGAAACACCATATATTTT.